Following are 3 T cell receptor beta chains from one sample sequenced in a study of OX40 agonist ivuxolimab in advanced cancers. Profiled with immunoSEQ multiplex PCR; TCRdb holds only in-frame clones, not every one. The data contain about 76,000 clones, 70% to 90% of them singletons. Sequences were derived from CD4+ or CD8+ T cells sorted from blood, sampled in a trial of the OX40 agonist ivuxolimab. These receptors came from an adult with an advanced solid tumor such as melanoma, head and neck, liver or kidney cancer.

This sequence joins TRBV4-1 and TRBJ2-7; TRBD2 matches 8 bases. V was pared by 1 base and J by 5 bases, with 10 bases of the junction left unmatched. CDR3 length: 16 residues. CDR1 is MGHRA, CDR2 YSYEKL, per germline. CDR3 sequence (DNA): TGCGCCAGCAGCCAAGGTCCGGGACTAGGGGTCCACGAGCAGTACTTC. It encodes CASSQGPGLGVHEQYF.

V usage is TRBV7-2 and J usage is TRBJ2-7; D is undetermined. CDR3 length: 12 residues. CDR1 and CDR2 from the germline V gene are SGHTA and FQGNSA. Trimming pared 1 base from V and 5 bases from J, leaving 6 bases between. The CDR3 bases are TGTGCCAGCAGCTTAGATCGCCACGAGCAGTACTTC. Its translation is CASSLDRHEQYF.

This chain links TRBV4-1 with TRBJ1-2, with no clear D. The V end was cut by 1 base, the J end by 0 bases, with 6 bases between. This CDR3 is 14 amino acids long. Germline CDR1 reads MGHRA; CDR2 reads YSYEKL. The CDR3 bases are TGCGCCAGCAGCCAAGGGATTGCTAACTATGGCTACACCTTC. Its protein is CASSQGIANYGYTF.